This T cell receptor (beta chain) was captured by sequencing in a study of cytomegalovirus exposure and HLA in healthy donors. The PCR contained 60 Vbeta and 13 Jbeta primers. Data came from immunoSEQ multiplex PCR; TCRdb stores just in-frame clones and leaves some out. The repertoire holds approximately 240,000 clones, with approximately 90% as singletons. Concerning this clone: Its target is not known.

Study results and limitations: There were 150 or so TCR beta chains listed as cytomegalovirus-associated. Trimming of TCR beta V- and J-genes showed a link, identified in a later analysis, to a missense DCLRE1C variant.

This CDR3 is built from 14 residues. The V end was cut by 4 bases, the J end by 1 base, with 10 bases between. Germline CDR1 is MNHNS and CDR2 is SASEGT. When sampled, the donors appeared nominally healthy, though they likely had unrecorded immune exposures. Input material: PBMCs. The receptor was derived from a woman under 30 in good health and CMV-seronegative. The genes are TRBV6-1 and TRBJ1-1, with D perhaps matching TRBD1 (5 bases). The CDR3 loop reads CASSARGGNTEAFF. The CDR3 nucleotides are TGTGCCAGCAGTGCTCGGGGGGGGAACACTGAAGCTTTCTTT.